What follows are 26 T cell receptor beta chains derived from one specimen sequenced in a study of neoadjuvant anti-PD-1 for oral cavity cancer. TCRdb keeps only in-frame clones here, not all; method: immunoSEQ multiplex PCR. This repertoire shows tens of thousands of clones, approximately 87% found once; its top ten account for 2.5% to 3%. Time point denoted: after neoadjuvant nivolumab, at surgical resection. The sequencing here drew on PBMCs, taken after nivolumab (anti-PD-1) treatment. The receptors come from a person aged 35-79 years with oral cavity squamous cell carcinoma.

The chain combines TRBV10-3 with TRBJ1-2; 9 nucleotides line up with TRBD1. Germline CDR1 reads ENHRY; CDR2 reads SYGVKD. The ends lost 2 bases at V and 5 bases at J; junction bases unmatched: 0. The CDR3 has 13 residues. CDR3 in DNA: TGTGCCATCAGTGAGGACAGGGGGTATGGCTACACCTTC. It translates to CAISEDRGYGYTF.

This CDR3 reads CASSQVVPGLAGPTAQYF. CDR3 DNA sequence: TGCGCCAGCAGCCAAGTTGTGCCGGGACTAGCGGGCCCTACGGCGCAGTATTTT. The chain recombines TRBV4-1 with TRBJ2-3; 12 nucleotides match TRBD2. J lost 10 bases, V lost 1 base, and 15 bases had no gene match. Germline V gives CDR1 MGHRA, CDR2 YSYEKL. The CDR3 contains 18 residues.

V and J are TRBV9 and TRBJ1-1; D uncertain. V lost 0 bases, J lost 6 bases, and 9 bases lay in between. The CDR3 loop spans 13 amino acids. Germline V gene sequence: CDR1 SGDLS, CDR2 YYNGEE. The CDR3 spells CASSVGVASEAFF. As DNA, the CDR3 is TGTGCCAGCAGCGTAGGGGTTGCGTCTGAAGCTTTCTTT.

The CDR3, as DNA: TGTGCCACCTCAGGGATTCGGTATGGCTACACCTTC. Translating it yields CATSGIRYGYTF. The chain recombines TRBV19 with TRBJ1-2, with D possibly matching TRBD1 (5 bases). This CDR3 spans 12 amino acids. Germline-derived CDR1 and CDR2 are LNHDA and SQIVND (reference sequence). V lost 10 bases to trimming and J lost 5 bases, with 14 bases between them.

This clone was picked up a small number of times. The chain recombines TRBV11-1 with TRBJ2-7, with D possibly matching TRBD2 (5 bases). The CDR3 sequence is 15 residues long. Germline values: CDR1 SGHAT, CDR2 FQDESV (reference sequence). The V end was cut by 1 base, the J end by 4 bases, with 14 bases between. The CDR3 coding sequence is TGTGCCAGCAGCTTAGAGGCTAGCTATACTTACGAGCAGTACTTC. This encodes CASSLEASYTYEQYF.

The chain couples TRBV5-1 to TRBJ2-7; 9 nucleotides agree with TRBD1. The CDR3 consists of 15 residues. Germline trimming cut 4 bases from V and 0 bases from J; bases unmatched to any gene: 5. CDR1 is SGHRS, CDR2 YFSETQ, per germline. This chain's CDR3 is CASSRGQGFSYEQYF. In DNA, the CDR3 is TGCGCCAGCAGCAGGGGACAGGGCTTCTCCTACGAGCAGTACTTC.

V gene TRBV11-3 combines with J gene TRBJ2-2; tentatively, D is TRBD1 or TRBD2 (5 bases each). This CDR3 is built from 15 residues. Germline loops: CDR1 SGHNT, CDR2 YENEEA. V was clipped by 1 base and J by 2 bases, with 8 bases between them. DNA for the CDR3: TGTGCCAGCAGCTTAGGGGACGGTAACACCGGGGAGCTGTTTTTT. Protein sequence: CASSLGDGNTGELFF.

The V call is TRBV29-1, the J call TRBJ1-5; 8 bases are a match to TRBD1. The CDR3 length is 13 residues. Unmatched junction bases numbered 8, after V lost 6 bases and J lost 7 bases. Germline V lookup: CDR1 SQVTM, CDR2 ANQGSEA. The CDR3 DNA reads TGCAGCGTCGGACAGGGAGGGGCCCAGCCCCAGCATTTT. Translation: CSVGQGGAQPQHF.

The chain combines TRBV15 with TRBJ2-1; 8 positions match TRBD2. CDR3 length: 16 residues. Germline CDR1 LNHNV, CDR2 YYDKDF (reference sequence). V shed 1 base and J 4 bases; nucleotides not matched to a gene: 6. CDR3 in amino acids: CATSRVLTGGYNEQFF. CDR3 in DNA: TGTGCCACCAGCAGAGTTTTAACGGGAGGGTACAATGAGCAGTTCTTC.

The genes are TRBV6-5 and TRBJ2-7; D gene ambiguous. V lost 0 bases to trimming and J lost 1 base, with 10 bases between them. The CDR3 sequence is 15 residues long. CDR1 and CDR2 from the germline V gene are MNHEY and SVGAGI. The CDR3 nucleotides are TGTGCCAGCAGTTACTCGAAAGCAGGTTCCTACGAGCAGTACTTC. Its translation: CASSYSKAGSYEQYF.

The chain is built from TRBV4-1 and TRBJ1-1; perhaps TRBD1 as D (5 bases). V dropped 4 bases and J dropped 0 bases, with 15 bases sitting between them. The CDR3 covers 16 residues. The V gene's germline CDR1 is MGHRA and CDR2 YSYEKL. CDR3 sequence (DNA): TGCGCCAGCAGCCGGCAAGTGGAGGGACTGAACACTGAAGCTTTCTTT. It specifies CASSRQVEGLNTEAFF.

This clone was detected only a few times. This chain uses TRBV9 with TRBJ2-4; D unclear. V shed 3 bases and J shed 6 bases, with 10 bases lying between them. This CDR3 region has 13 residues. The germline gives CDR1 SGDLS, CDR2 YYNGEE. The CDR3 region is CASSGFGGNIQYF. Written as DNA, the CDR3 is TGTGCCAGCAGCGGGTTCGGCGGAAACATTCAGTACTTC.

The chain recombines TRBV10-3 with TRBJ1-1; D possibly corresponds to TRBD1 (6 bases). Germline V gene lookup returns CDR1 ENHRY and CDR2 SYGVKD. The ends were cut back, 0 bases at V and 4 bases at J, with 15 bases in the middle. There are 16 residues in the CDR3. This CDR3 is CAISESPIPGATEAFF. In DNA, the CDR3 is TGTGCCATCAGTGAGTCGCCTATCCCGGGGGCCACTGAAGCTTTCTTT.

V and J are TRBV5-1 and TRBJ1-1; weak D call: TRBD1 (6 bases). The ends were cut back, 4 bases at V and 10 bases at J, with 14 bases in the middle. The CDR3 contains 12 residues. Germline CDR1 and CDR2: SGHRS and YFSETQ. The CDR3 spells CASSIQGRGAFF. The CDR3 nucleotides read TGCGCCAGCAGCATTCAGGGGAGAGGAGCTTTCTTT.

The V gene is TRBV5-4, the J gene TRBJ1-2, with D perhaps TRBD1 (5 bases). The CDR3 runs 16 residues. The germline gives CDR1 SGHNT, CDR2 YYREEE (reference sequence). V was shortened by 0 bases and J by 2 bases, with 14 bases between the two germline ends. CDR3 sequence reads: CASSLAGGTENYGYTF. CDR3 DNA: TGTGCCAGCAGCTTGGCCGGCGGGACTGAAAACTATGGCTACACCTTC. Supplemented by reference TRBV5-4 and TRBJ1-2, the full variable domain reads ETGVTQSPTHLIKTRGQQVTLRCSSQSGHNTVSWYQQALGQGPQFIFQYYREEENGRGNFPPRFSGLQFPNYSSELNVNALELDDSALYLCASSLAGGTENYGYTFGSGTRLTVV.

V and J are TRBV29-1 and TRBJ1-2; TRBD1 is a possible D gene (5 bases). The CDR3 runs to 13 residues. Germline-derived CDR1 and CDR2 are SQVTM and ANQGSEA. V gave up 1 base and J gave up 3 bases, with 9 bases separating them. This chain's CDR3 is CSVEGGTDYGYTF. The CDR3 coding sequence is TGCAGCGTTGAAGGTGGGACGGACTATGGCTACACCTTC.

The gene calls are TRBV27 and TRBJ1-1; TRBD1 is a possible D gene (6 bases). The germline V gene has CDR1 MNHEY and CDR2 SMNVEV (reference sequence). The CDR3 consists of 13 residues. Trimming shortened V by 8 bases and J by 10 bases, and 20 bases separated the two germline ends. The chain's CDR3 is CASAPYPGVPAFF. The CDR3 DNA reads TGTGCCAGCGCCCCCTACCCAGGGGTACCAGCTTTCTTT.

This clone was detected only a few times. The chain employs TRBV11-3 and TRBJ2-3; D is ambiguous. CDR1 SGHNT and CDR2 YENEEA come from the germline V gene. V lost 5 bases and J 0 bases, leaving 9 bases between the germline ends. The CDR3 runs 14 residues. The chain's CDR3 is CASSPTRSTDTQYF. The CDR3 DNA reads TGTGCCAGCAGCCCCACCCGGAGCACAGATACGCAGTATTTT.

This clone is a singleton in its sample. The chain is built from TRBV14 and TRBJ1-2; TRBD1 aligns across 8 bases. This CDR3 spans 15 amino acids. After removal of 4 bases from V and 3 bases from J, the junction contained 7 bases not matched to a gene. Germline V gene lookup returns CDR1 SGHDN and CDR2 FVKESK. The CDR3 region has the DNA TGTGCCAGCAGCCGGCACGGGACAGGTTACTATGGCTACACCTTC. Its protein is CASSRHGTGYYGYTF.

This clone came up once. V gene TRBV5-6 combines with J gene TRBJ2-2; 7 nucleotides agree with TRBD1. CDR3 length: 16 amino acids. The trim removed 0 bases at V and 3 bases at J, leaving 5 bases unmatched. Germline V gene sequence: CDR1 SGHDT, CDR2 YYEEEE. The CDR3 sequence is CASSLAPGQYTGELFF. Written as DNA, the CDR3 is TGTGCCAGCAGCTTGGCGCCGGGACAGTACACCGGGGAGCTGTTTTTT.

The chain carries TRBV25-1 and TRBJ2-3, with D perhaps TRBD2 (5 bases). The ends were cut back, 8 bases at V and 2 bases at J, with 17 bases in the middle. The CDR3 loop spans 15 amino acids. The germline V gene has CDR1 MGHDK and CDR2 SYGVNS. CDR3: CASGQDFSPTDTQYF. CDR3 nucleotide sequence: TGTGCCAGCGGCCAGGACTTCTCTCCCACAGATACGCAGTATTTT.

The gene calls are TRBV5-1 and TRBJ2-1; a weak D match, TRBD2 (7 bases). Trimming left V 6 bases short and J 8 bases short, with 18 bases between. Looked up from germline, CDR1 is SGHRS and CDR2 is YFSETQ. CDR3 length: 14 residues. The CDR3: CASNRGARGDEQFF. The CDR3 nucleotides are TGCGCCAGCAATCGGGGGGCCCGGGGCGATGAGCAGTTCTTC.

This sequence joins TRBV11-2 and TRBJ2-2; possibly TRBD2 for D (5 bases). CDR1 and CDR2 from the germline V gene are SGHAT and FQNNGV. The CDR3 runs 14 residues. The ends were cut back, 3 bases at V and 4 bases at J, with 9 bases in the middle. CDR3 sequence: CASSFLAGTGELFF. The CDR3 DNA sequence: TGTGCCAGCAGCTTTCTAGCAGGCACCGGGGAGCTGTTTTTT.

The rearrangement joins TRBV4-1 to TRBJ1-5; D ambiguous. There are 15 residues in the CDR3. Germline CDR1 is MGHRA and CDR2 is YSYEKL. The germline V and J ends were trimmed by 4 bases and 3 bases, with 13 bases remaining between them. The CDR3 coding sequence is TGCGCCAGCAGCCGTTCAATGGACCCCAATCAGCCCCAGCATTTT. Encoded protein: CASSRSMDPNQPQHF.

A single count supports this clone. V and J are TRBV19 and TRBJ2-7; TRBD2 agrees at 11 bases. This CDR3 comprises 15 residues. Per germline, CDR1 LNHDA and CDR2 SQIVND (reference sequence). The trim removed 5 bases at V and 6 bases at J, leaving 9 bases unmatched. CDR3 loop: CASSLTSGTTSEQYF. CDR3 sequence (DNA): TGTGCCAGTAGTTTGACTAGCGGGACCACCTCCGAGCAGTACTTC.

CDR3: CASRQGGNTEAFF. CDR3 DNA: TGTGCAAGTCGCCAGGGGGGGAACACTGAAGCTTTCTTT. V is TRBV12-2 and J is TRBJ1-1; TRBD1 is the table's D call and was not checked against the DNA. TRBV12-2 is noted as a pseudogene. CDR3 length equals 13 residues.